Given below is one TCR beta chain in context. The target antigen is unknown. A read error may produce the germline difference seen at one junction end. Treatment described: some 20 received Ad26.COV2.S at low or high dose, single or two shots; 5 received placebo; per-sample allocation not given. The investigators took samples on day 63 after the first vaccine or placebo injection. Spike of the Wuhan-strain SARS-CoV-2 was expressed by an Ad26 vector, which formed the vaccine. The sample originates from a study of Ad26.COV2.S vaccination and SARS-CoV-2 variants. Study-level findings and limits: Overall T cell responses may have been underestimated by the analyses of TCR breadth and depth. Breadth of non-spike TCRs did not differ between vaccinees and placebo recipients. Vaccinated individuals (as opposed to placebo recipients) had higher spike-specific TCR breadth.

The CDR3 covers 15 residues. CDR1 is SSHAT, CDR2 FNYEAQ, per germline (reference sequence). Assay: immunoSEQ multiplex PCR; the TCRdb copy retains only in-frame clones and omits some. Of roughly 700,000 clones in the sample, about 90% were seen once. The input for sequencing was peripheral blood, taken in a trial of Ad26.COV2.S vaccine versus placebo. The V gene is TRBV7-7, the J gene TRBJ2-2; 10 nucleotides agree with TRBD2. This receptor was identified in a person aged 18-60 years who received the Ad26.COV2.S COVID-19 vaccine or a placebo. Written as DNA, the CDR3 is TGTGCTAGCAGCTCTTCTAGCGGGAGAGGCGGGGAGCTGTTTTTT. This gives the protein CASSSSSGRGGELFF.